This T cell receptor (beta chain) was documented in a study of a mutant IDH1 vaccine in newly diagnosed glioma. The V end lost 5 bases, the J end lost 2 bases, and 10 bases lay between the germline ends. The CDR3 is 14 residues long. Germline CDR1 SGHRS, CDR2 YFSETQ. Time point meaning: week 11, during vaccination. The investigators gave 300 ug of mutant IDH1 20-mer peptide in each vaccine dose, together with topical imiquimod. Sequencing was performed with immunoSEQ multiplex PCR; in TCRdb, only in-frame clones are kept and a portion is missing. The table has 57,000 or so clones, around 80% seen once. Details on this clone: The antigen is undetermined.

The receptor comes from a man aged 25 to 40 with glioma. The chain recombines TRBV5-1 with TRBJ2-2; D perhaps matches TRBD1 (5 bases). The sample in question was PBMCs, obtained from a glioma patient whose treatment included an IDH1 peptide vaccine. CDR3 protein: CASSLDINTGELFF. For the CDR3, the DNA is TGCGCCAGCAGTCTGGACATTAACACCGGGGAGCTGTTTTTT. Based on the CDR3 plus reference TRBV5-1 and TRBJ2-2, the full variable domain is KAGVTQTPRYLIKTRGQQVTLSCSPISGHRSVSWYQQTPGQGLQFLFEYFSETQRNKGNFPGRFSGRQFSNSRSEMNVSTLELGDSALYLCASSLDINTGELFFGEGSRLTVL.